This TCR beta chain was sequenced in a study of T cell repertoires in cytomegalovirus infection. Broader study findings: In two of eight donors, the top clonotype was HLA-C-restricted CMV-specific.

As concerns this clonotype: Antigen unknown.

TCRdb reprocessed the reads via MiXCR and lists one record per CDR3 protein. Among around 270,000 distinct CDR3 sequences listed, roughly 9% were seen once. The origin of this receptor is a human donor in good health (CMV status not recorded). Some clones in this sample may be carry-over from other donors' samples. The material sequenced was PBMCs.

Here the CDR3 DNA reads TGTGCCAGCAGCCCCCGATTAGTGTCTGAAGCTTTCTTT. Amino acid sequence: CASSPRLVSEAFF. The chain recombines TRBV11-2 with TRBJ1-1; D is unresolved. This CDR3 contains 13 residues. Germline values: CDR1 SGHAT, CDR2 FQNNGV. V dropped 5 bases and J dropped 6 bases, with 13 bases sitting between them.